This TCR beta chain stems from a study of OX40 agonist ivuxolimab in advanced cancers. Study background: In three patients, partial responses were observed, one with hepatocellular carcinoma and two with cutaneous melanoma.

Sequencing used immunoSEQ multiplex PCR; TCRdb keeps in-frame clones, though not all of them. The data contain about 66,000 clones, around 90% of them singletons. The germline CDR1 and CDR2 sequences are SEHNR and FQNEAQ (reference sequence). This CDR3 is built from 15 residues. J gave up 6 bases and V 3 bases, and 6 bases lay outside the gene matches. A note on this clone: What it recognizes is unknown.

Notes on the study in general: Fewer expanded clones were found on average in CD4+ than in CD8+ T cells.

The TCR comes from an adult with an advanced solid tumor such as melanoma, head and neck, liver or kidney cancer. Here the sequenced sample was CD4+ or CD8+ T cells sorted from blood, taken in a trial of the OX40 agonist ivuxolimab. V is TRBV7-9 and J is TRBJ1-4, with TRBD1 matching over 8 bases. DNA for the CDR3: TGTGCCAGCAGCTTCCTGCAGGGGGCGCATGAAAAACTGTTTTTT. Translating gives CASSFLQGAHEKLFF.